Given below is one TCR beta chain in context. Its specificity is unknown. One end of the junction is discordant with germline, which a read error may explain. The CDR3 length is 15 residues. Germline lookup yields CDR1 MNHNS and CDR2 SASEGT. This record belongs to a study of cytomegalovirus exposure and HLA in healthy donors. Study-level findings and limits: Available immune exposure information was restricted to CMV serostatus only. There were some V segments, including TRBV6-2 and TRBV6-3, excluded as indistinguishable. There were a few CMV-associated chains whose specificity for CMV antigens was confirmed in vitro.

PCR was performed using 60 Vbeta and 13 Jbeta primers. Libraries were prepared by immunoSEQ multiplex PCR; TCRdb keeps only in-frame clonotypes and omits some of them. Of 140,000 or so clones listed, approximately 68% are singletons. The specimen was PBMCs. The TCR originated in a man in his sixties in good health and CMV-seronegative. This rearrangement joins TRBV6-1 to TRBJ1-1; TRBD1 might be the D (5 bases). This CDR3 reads CAGSELIQGSTEAFF. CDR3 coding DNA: TGTGCCGGCAGTGAGCTAATCCAGGGTAGCACTGAAGCTTTCTTT.